The 27 T cell receptor beta chains in this list originate from one sample, sequenced in a study of cytotoxic CD8 clonotypes in ibrutinib-treated CLL. Sequenced by immunoSEQ multiplex PCR; TCRdb stores in-frame clones only, minus some. This sample yields around 310,000 clones, of which around four fifths are seen a single time; over 5% belongs to the top ten. Sequences were derived from PBMCs, sampled before ibrutinib treatment. The receptors were sampled from a human donor with chronic lymphocytic leukemia.

The chain links TRBV27 to TRBJ1-5; no firm D call. Trimming removed 6 bases at V and 4 bases at J, with 10 bases between. The CDR3 has 13 amino acids. CDR1 is MNHEY, CDR2 SMNVEV, per germline (reference sequence). CDR3 coding DNA: TGTGCCAGCAGCAGATATGTGAATCAGCCCCAGCATTTT. Encoded protein: CASSRYVNQPQHF.

This clone showed up just a few times. The chain recombines TRBV7-7 with TRBJ2-2, with D possibly TRBD2 on 6 matching bases. Per the germline V gene, CDR1 is SSHAT and CDR2 is FNYEAQ (reference sequence). This CDR3 spans 12 amino acids. Trimming took 5 bases from V and 7 from J, leaving 8 bases between them. The CDR3 reads CASSASVGELFF. In DNA form, the CDR3 reads TGTGCCAGCAGCGCTAGCGTCGGGGAGCTGTTTTTT.

The V gene is TRBV6-5, the J gene TRBJ2-3; TRBD1 aligns across 7 bases. The trim removed 3 bases at V and 8 bases at J, leaving 11 bases unmatched. Germline loops: CDR1 MNHEY, CDR2 SVGAGI. This CDR3 has 15 amino acids. CDR3 in amino acids: CASSYNQGGPITQYF. CDR3 in DNA: TGTGCCAGCAGTTATAATCAAGGGGGCCCCATTACGCAGTATTTT.

The rearrangement links TRBV4-2 to TRBJ2-5, with 9 bases lining up with TRBD1. Losses at the gene ends were 0 bases for V and 6 bases for J; bases not matched to a gene: 8. Germline V CDR1 and CDR2: LGHNA, YNFKEQ. The CDR3 is 16 residues long. The CDR3 coding sequence is TGTGCCAGCAGCCAAGAGACCGGGACAGGGTGGAAGACCCAGTACTTC. Translation gives CASSQETGTGWKTQYF.

The chain couples TRBV25-1 to TRBJ2-4; 9 bases are shared with TRBD1. V lost 7 bases and J lost 10; bases outside the gene matches: 11. Germline CDR1 MGHDK, CDR2 SYGVNS. This CDR3 region has 14 residues. DNA for the CDR3: TGTGCCAGCAATGTTCGGACAGGGGTAAAAATTCAGTACTTC. Its translation is CASNVRTGVKIQYF.

V and J are TRBV7-2 and TRBJ1-3; maybe TRBD1 (6 bases). CDR3 length: 15 residues. Trimming shortened V by 2 bases and J by 2 bases, and 10 bases separated the two germline ends. The V gene's germline CDR1 is SGHTA and CDR2 FQGNSA. The CDR3 DNA reads TGTGCCAGCAGCTTAAGCAGGGGAACTGGAAACACCATATATTTT. Amino acid sequence: CASSLSRGTGNTIYF.

The chain uses TRBV4-1 and TRBJ1-2, with D tentatively TRBD1 (5 bases). This CDR3 spans 15 amino acids. Germline V CDR1 and CDR2: MGHRA, YSYEKL. V gave up 1 base and J gave up 4 bases, with 13 bases separating them. The DNA for the CDR3 is TGCGCCAGCAGCCAAGGATGGCAGGGACCCTATGGCTACACCTTC. Its protein product is CASSQGWQGPYGYTF.

The chain uses TRBV15 and TRBJ2-1; 13 bases agree with TRBD2. CDR3 length: 15 residues. Germline values: CDR1 LNHNV, CDR2 YYDKDF (reference sequence). V lost 1 base to trimming and J lost 9 bases; unmatched junction nucleotides: 3. The CDR3 DNA is TGTGCCACCAGCAGAGTCGGACTAGCGGGAGTTGAGCAGTTCTTC. Translation gives CATSRVGLAGVEQFF.

Turning to this clone: In the same sample, other DNA sequences code for this CDR3. The chain links TRBV29-1 to TRBJ2-7; TRBD2 matches at 12 bases. Germline V CDR1 and CDR2: SQVTM, ANQGSEA. V was pared by 3 bases and J by 4 bases, with 7 bases of the junction left unmatched. The CDR3 has 15 amino acids. Written as DNA, the CDR3 is TGCAGCGTTGAGTTACTAGCGGGAGGTTCTTACGAGCAGTACTTC. Amino acids: CSVELLAGGSYEQYF.

This clone was observed a single time. The chain uses TRBV11-2 and TRBJ2-3; D possibly corresponds to TRBD2 (6 bases). V was pared by 2 bases and J by 9 bases, with 12 bases between. Germline V gene lookup returns CDR1 SGHAT and CDR2 FQNNGV. This CDR3 is 13 amino acids long. This chain's CDR3 is CASSLTRLGTQYF. DNA of the CDR3: TGTGCCAGCAGCTTAACTCGACTAGGAACGCAGTATTTT.

This clone was seen once. J is TRBJ2-5 and V is TRBV7-3, with 14 bases fitting TRBD2. This CDR3 region has 17 residues. Germline V gene lookup returns CDR1 SGHTA and CDR2 FQGTGA. The ends lost 0 bases at V and 4 bases at J; junction bases unmatched: 4. CDR3 sequence: CASSLTGLAGEGETQYF. CDR3 in DNA: TGTGCCAGCAGCTTAACGGGACTAGCGGGGGAGGGAGAGACCCAGTACTTC.

This chain links TRBV27 with TRBJ2-7; no definite D call. The length of the CDR3 is 15 residues. Trimming removed 7 bases at V and 0 bases at J, with 16 bases between. Germline V gene lookup returns CDR1 MNHEY and CDR2 SMNVEV (reference sequence). The CDR3 nucleotides are TGTGCCAGCACCCCCCTTTCGGGCTACTCCTACGAGCAGTACTTC. It codes for CASTPLSGYSYEQYF.

The chain couples TRBV7-2 to TRBJ2-5; no clear D gene. CDR1 SGHTA and CDR2 FQGNSA come from the germline V gene. CDR3 length: 13 residues. V lost 5 bases, J lost 3 bases, and 10 bases lay in between. The CDR3 sequence: CASSRPGKETQYF. CDR3 DNA sequence: TGTGCCAGCAGCCGGCCCGGAAAAGAGACCCAGTACTTC. The full variable domain, rest sourced from reference TRBV7-2 and TRBJ2-5, is GAGVSQSPSNKVTEKGKDVELRCDPISGHTALYWYRQSLGQGLEFLIYFQGNSAPDKSGLPSDRFSAERTGGSVSTLTIQRTQQEDSAVYLCASSRPGKETQYFGPGTRLLVL.

This clone has only a few counts. The chain recombines TRBV28 with TRBJ1-1; 7 bases line up with TRBD1. The CDR3 runs 14 residues. V lost 6 bases to trimming and J lost 4 bases; unmatched junction nucleotides: 8. From germline, CDR1 is MDHEN and CDR2 SYDVKM. CDR3 nucleotides: TGTGCCAGCAGCCGACAGGGATCTACCACTGAAGCTTTCTTT. Protein: CASSRQGSTTEAFF.

About this clone: The sample holds other DNA sequences that translate to the same CDR3. The chain employs TRBV18 and TRBJ2-1, with TRBD2 identical over 10 bases. Trimming at V came to 2 bases and at J to 4 bases, leaving 2 bases not matched to a gene. The length of the CDR3 is 15 residues. Germline-derived CDR1 and CDR2 are KGHSH and LQKENI. This chain's CDR3 is CASSPSLAGYNEQFF. The CDR3 DNA is TGTGCCAGCTCACCATCACTAGCGGGGTACAATGAGCAGTTCTTC. Together with reference TRBV18 and TRBJ2-1, the CDR3 gives the full variable domain: NAGVMQNPRHLVRRRGQEARLRCSPMKGHSHVYWYRQLPEEGLKFMVYLQKENIIDESGMPKERFSAEFPKEGPSILRIQQVVRGDSAAYFCASSPSLAGYNEQFFGPGTRLTVL.

The CDR3 loop reads CASSFTLNTEAFF. Here the CDR3 DNA reads TGTGCCAGCAGTTTCACCTTGAACACTGAAGCTTTCTTT. The rearrangement joins TRBV27 to TRBJ1-1; D ambiguous. There are 13 residues in the CDR3. Per the germline V gene, CDR1 is MNHEY and CDR2 is SMNVEV (reference sequence). With 3 bases removed from V and 0 bases from J, the gap between germline ends came to 5 bases.

This chain links TRBV6-1 with TRBJ2-3; TRBD1 might be the D (6 bases). In germline, CDR1 is MNHNS, CDR2 SASEGT. The CDR3 length is 14 residues. The V gene lost 4 bases and the J gene lost 2 bases, with 10 bases spanning the gap. For the CDR3, the DNA is TGTGCCAGCAGTGTTGGACAGTTCACAGATACGCAGTATTTT. Translation gives CASSVGQFTDTQYF.

This clone was detected only once. The chain employs TRBV6-1 and TRBJ1-1; D ambiguous. Germline-derived CDR1 and CDR2 are MNHNS and SASEGT. The CDR3 has 12 residues. V was trimmed by 5 bases and J by 6 bases, leaving 10 bases between them. In DNA form, the CDR3 reads TGTGCCAGCAGTTTAGTTTTTTCTGAAGCTTTCTTT. Its protein product is CASSLVFSEAFF.

In the case of this clone: Other DNA sequences in this specimen translate into the identical CDR3. The chain combines TRBV6-5 with TRBJ2-7; 7 bases fit TRBD2. The CDR3 is made up of 15 amino acids. Per the germline V gene, CDR1 is MNHEY and CDR2 is SVGAGI. The J segment lost 0 bases and the V segment lost 6 bases, leaving 8 bases of the junction unmatched. In nucleotides, the CDR3 is TGTGCCAGCAGCCGACTAGCACTAAGCTCCTACGAGCAGTACTTC. This encodes CASSRLALSSYEQYF.

The chain employs TRBV6-1 and TRBJ2-1; 8 bases fit TRBD2. The V and J ends lost 9 bases and 4 bases, in that order; junction bases with no gene match: 8. Germline-derived CDR1 and CDR2 are MNHNS and SASEGT. This CDR3 comprises 14 residues. For the CDR3, the DNA is TGTGCCAGTACAACGGGAGGGCCATACAATGAGCAGTTCTTC. Protein sequence: CASTTGGPYNEQFF.

The J gene is TRBJ2-1, the V gene TRBV9; 8 nucleotides agree with TRBD1. The CDR3 extends over 15 amino acids. After removal of 0 bases from V and 6 bases from J, the junction contained 5 bases not matched to a gene. The germline V gene encodes CDR1 SGDLS and CDR2 YYNGEE. The CDR3, as DNA: TGTGCCAGCAGCGTAGGACAGGGGTTCATCAATGAGCAGTTCTTC. This translates into CASSVGQGFINEQFF.

A single count supports this clone. The chain links TRBV9 to TRBJ2-4; D is perhaps TRBD1 (6 bases). The ends were cut back, 0 bases at V and 7 bases at J, with 14 bases in the middle. Germline CDR1 reads SGDLS; CDR2 reads YYNGEE. The CDR3 totals 15 residues. CDR3 loop: CASSVAGGLQNIQYF. CDR3 coding DNA: TGTGCCAGCAGCGTAGCTGGGGGCTTGCAGAACATTCAGTACTTC.

The gene calls are TRBV7-3 and TRBJ2-3; 10 bases fit TRBD2. Germline CDR1 SGHTA, CDR2 FQGTGA. Trimming took 4 bases from V and 5 from J; bases not matched to a gene: 6. CDR3 length equals 15 residues. The CDR3 loop reads CASSSASGREDTQYF. In DNA form, the CDR3 reads TGTGCCAGCAGCTCGGCTAGCGGGAGAGAAGATACGCAGTATTTT.

This sequence joins TRBV2 and TRBJ2-7, with a possible D match to TRBD2 (5 bases). The CDR3 runs 14 residues. V lost 7 bases and J 4 bases, leaving 17 bases between the germline ends. Germline V lookup: CDR1 SNHLY, CDR2 FYNNEI. CDR3: CASISPTGIYEQYF. The CDR3, as DNA: TGTGCCAGCATTTCGCCTACCGGGATTTACGAGCAGTACTTC.

This clone was seen a few times. The rearrangement joins TRBV9 to TRBJ2-1; D is ambiguous. Germline lookup yields CDR1 SGDLS and CDR2 YYNGEE. Deletions cut 0 bases from V and 7 bases from J, with 8 bases between. The CDR3 length is 13 residues. The CDR3 here is CASSVAPVNEQFF. The CDR3 nucleotides are TGTGCCAGCAGCGTAGCCCCTGTTAATGAGCAGTTCTTC.

The chain is built from TRBV27 and TRBJ1-5; D is unresolved. Trimming removed 8 bases from V and 5 bases from J, with 19 bases in between. The CDR3 is 15 amino acids. Germline-derived CDR1 and CDR2 are MNHEY and SMNVEV (reference sequence). The CDR3 loop reads CASSLRWLEDQPQHF. The CDR3 DNA follows: TGTGCCAGCTCGCTACGGTGGCTGGAGGATCAGCCCCAGCATTTT.

Ten or more counts support this clone. The chain links TRBV5-4 to TRBJ1-2; no reliable D call. The V gene lost 5 bases and the J gene lost 3 bases, with 11 bases spanning the gap. This CDR3 has 13 amino acids. Germline V CDR1 and CDR2: SGHNT, YYREEE (reference sequence). The CDR3 is CASRMGWDYGYTF. CDR3 nucleotide sequence: TGTGCCAGCAGGATGGGGTGGGACTATGGCTACACCTTC.